The present entry profiles one T cell receptor (beta chain) with its context. Its antigen is as yet unknown. This specimen belongs to a study of T cell responses to AZD1222 COVID-19 vaccine. Study-level results: Only after the peak T cell response were repertoires sampled. Two AZD1222 administrations were followed by greater Spike-specific TCR breadth and depth.

Sequencing was performed with immunoSEQ multiplex PCR; in TCRdb, only in-frame clones are kept and a portion is missing. This sample has about 150,000 clones; roughly nine tenths occur once, and the top ten carry 6.9%. The CDR3 consists of 16 residues. Germline CDR1 and CDR2: MGHDK and SYGVNS. The V end lost 9 bases, the J end lost 4 bases, and 24 bases lay between the germline ends. The specimen was peripheral blood, collected after recovery from COVID-19. The receptor was isolated from an adult who had recovered from COVID-19. The chain uses TRBV25-1 and TRBJ1-1; D is ambiguous. CDR3 protein: CASPYGNTSRGTEAFF. The DNA for the CDR3 is TGTGCCAGTCCATATGGTAACACCTCACGGGGCACTGAAGCTTTCTTT.